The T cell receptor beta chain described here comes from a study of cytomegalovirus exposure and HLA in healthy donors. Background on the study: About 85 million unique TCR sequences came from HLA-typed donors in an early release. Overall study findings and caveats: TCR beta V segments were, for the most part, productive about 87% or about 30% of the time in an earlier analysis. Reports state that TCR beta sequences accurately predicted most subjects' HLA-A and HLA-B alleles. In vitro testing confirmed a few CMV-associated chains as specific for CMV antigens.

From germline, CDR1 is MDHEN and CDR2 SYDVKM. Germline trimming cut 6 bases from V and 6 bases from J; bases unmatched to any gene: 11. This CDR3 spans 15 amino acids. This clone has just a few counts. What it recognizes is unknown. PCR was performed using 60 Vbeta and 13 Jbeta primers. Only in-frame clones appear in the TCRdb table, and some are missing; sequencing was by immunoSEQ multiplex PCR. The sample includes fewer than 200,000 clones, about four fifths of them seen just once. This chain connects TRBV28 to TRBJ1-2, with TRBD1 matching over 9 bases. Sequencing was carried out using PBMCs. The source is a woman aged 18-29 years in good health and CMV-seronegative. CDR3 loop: CASRKQGQGFNGYTF. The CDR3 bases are TGTGCCAGCAGGAAACAGGGACAGGGATTCAATGGCTACACCTTC.